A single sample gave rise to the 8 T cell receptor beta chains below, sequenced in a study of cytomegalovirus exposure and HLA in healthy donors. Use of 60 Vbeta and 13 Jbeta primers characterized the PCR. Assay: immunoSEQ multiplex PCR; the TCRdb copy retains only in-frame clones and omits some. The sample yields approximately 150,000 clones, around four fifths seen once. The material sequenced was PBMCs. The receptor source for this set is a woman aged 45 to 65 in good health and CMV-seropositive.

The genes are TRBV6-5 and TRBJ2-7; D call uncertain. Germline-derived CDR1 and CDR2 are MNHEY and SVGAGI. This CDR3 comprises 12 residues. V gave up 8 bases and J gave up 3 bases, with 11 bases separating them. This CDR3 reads CASARNGYEQYF. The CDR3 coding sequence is TGTGCCAGCGCTAGGAATGGCTACGAGCAGTACTTC.

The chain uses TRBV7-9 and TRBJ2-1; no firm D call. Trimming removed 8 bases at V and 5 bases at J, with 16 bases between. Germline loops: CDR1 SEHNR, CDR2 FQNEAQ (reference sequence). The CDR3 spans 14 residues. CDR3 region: CASATGRMDNEQFF. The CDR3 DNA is TGTGCCAGCGCTACCGGCAGGATGGACAATGAGCAGTTCTTC.

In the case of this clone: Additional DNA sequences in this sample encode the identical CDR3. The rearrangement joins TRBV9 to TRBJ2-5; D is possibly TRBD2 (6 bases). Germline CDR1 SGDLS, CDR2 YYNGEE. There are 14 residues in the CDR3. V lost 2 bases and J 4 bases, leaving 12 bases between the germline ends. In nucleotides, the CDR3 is TGTGCCAGCAGCGTTGGAGGGGAGCGAGAGACCCAGTACTTC. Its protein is CASSVGGERETQYF.

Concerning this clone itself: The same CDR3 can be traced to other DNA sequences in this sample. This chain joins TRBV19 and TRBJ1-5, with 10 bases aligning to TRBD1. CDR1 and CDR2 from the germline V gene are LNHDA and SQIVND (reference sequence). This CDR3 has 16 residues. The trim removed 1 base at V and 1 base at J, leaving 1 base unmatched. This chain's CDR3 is CASSIGQGASNQPQHF. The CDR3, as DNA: TGTGCCAGTAGTATAGGACAGGGGGCCAGCAATCAGCCCCAGCATTTT.

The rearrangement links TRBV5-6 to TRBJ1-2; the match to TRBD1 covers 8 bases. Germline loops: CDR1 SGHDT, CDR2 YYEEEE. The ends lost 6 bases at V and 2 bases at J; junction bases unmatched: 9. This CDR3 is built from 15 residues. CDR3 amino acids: CASTPTGALNYGYTF. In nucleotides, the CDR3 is TGTGCCAGCACCCCGACAGGGGCCTTAAACTATGGCTACACCTTC. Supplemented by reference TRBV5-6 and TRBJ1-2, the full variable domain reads DAGVTQSPTHLIKTRGQQVTLRCSPKSGHDTVSWYQQALGQGPQFIFQYYEEEERQRGNFPDRFSGHQFPNYSSELNVNALLLGDSALYLCASTPTGALNYGYTFGSGTRLTVV.

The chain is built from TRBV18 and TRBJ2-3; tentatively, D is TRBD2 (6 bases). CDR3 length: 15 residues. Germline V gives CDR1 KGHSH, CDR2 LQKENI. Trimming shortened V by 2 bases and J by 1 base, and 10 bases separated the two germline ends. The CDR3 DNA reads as TGTGCCAGCTCACCAGTAACGGGGGGCACAGATACGCAGTATTTT. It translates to CASSPVTGGTDTQYF.

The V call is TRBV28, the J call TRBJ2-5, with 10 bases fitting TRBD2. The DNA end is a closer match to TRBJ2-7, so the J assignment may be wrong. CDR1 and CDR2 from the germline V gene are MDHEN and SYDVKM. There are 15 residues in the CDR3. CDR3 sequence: CASSFQRGGTYEQYF. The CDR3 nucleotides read TGTGCCAGCAGTTTTCAGCGGGGGGGTACCTACGAGCAGTACTTC.

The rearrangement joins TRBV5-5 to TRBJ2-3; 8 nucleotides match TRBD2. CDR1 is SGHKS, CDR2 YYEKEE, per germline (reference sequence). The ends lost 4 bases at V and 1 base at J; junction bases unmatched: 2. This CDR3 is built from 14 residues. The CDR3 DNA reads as TGTGCCAGCAGCACGCGGGGGGGCACAGATACGCAGTATTTT. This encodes CASSTRGGTDTQYF.